The clone carrying this T cell receptor (beta chain) showed up just a few times. Germline V gene data show CDR1 as LNHNV and CDR2 as YYDKDF (reference sequence). The CDR3 extends over 16 amino acids. V dropped 2 bases and J dropped 1; count of bases not matched to a gene: 4. In terms of origin and age, donors were healthy Caucasian individuals from Russia aged about 6 to 90. It was with a sample-barcoded 5' primer and a J-beta primer mix that a second PCR of about 7 to 12 cycles was run. TCRdb called the 5' RACE reads again in MiXCR, with one record for every CDR3 protein. The sample carries some 800,000 distinct CDR3 sequences, 20% to 30% recorded once. This entry comes from a study of blood T cells in healthy people across ages. The same specimen was also included in a second study, on T cells of mothers and their children. This second study says: A few healthy Caucasian mothers and their six children donated. Barcodes and 2-4 random nucleotides were added by M1S in the second PCR. Each child contributed around 3 million TCR beta CDR3 reads, while each mother contributed over 8 million.

The chain joins TRBV15 to TRBJ2-5; 10 bases fit TRBD2. The sample taken for sequencing was blood. The clonotype was recovered from a boy younger than 18 in good health. The CDR3 region has the DNA TGTGCCACCAGCAGAACCGGGACTAGCGCCCAAGAGACCCAGTACTTC. This translates into CATSRTGTSAQETQYF. Looking up the rest from reference TRBV15 and TRBJ2-5 gives the full variable domain: DAMVIQNPRYQVTQFGKPVTLSCSQTLNHNVMYWYQQKSSQAPKLLFHYYDKDFNNEADTPDNFQSRRPNTSFCFLDIRSPGLGDTAMYLCATSRTGTSAQETQYFGPGTRLLVL.